The 4 T cell receptor beta chains in this list originate from one sample, sequenced in a study of blood T cell repertoires in COVID-19. The method was immunoSEQ multiplex PCR; TCRdb's version includes in-frame clones alone and lacks a portion of them. The sample has about 250,000 clones, about 85% seen once. Sequenced: peripheral blood. These receptors came from a man aged 18-30 years with active or convalescent COVID-19.

The rearrangement links TRBV9 to TRBJ2-4; 8 bases fit TRBD2. Germline values: CDR1 SGDLS, CDR2 YYNGEE. With V trimmed by 4 bases and J by 6 bases, 9 bases remained unmatched. The CDR3 length is 15 residues. The CDR3 DNA reads TGTGCCAGCAGCCCCCGGCCGGGGGGGAGAAACATTCAGTACTTC. The encoded protein is CASSPRPGGRNIQYF.

The J gene is TRBJ2-1, the V gene TRBV27; the match to TRBD1 covers 7 bases. The CDR3 length is 17 residues. The V segment lost 5 bases and the J segment 2 bases; nucleotides outside the gene matches: 12. CDR1 is MNHEY and CDR2 is SMNVEV in the germline V gene (reference sequence). The CDR3 region is CASSPTGDSFPYNEQFF. CDR3 nucleotides: TGTGCCAGCAGTCCTACCGGGGACAGTTTTCCCTACAATGAGCAGTTCTTC.

This chain links TRBV20-1 with TRBJ2-7; D uncertain. The CDR3 runs 11 residues. The V gene lost 6 bases and the J gene lost 1 base, with 7 bases spanning the gap. Germline V gene sequence: CDR1 DFQATT, CDR2 SNEGSKA (reference sequence). The CDR3 region is CSAGRSYEQYF. DNA of the CDR3: TGCAGTGCGGGCAGATCCTACGAGCAGTACTTC.

This clone was observed a handful of times. This chain links TRBV7-8 with TRBJ1-4, with a possible D match to TRBD1 (5 bases). From germline, CDR1 is SGHVS and CDR2 FQNEAQ. Trimming took off 1 base at V and 8 bases at J, with 11 bases between the two ends. This CDR3 has 14 amino acids. CDR3 loop: CASSLVGGREKLFF. CDR3 DNA: TGTGCCAGCAGCTTAGTGGGGGGACGCGAAAAACTGTTTTTT.